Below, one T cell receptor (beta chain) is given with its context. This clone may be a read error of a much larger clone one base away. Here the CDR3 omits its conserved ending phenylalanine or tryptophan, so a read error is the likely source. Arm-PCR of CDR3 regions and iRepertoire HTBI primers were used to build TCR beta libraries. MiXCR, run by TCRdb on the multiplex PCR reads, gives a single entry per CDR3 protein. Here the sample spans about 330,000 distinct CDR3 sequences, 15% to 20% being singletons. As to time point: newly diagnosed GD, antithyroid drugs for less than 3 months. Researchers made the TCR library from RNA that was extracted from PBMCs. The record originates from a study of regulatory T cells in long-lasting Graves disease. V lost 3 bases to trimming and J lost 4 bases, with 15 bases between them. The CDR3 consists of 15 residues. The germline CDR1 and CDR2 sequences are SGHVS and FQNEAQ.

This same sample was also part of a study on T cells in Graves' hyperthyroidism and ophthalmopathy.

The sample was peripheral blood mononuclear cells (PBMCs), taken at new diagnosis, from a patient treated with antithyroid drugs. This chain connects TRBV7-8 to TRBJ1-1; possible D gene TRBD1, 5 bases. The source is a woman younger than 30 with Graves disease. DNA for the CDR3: TGTGCCAGCAGCTTGAGGGTCGGAAGGGGCACTGAAGCTTTCTCT. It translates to CASSLRVGRGTEAFS.